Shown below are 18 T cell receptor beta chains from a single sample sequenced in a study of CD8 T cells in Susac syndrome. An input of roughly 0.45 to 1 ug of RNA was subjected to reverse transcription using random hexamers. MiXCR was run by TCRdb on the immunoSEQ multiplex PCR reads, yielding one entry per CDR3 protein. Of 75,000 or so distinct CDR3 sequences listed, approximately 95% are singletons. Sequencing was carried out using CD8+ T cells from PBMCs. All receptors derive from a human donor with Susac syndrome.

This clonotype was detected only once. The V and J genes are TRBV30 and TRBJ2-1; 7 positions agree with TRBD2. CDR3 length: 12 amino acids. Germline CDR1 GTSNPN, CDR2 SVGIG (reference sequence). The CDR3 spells CASTSLYNEQFF. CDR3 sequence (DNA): TGTGCGTCGACTAGCCTGTACAATGAGCAGTTCTTC.

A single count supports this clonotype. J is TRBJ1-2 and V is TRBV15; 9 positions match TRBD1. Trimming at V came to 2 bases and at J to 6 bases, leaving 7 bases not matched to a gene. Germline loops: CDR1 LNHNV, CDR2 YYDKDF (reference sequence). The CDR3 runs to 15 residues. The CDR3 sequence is CATSRSDRGENGYTF. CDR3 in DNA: TGTGCCACCAGCAGATCGGACAGGGGAGAAAATGGCTACACCTTC.

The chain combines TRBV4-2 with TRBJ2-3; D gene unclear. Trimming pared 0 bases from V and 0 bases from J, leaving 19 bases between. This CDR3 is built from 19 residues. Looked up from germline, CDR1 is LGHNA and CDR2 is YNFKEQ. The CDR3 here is CASSQDKSGLTTSTDTQYF. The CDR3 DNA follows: TGTGCCAGCAGCCAAGACAAGTCCGGGCTCACGACTAGCACAGATACGCAGTATTTT.

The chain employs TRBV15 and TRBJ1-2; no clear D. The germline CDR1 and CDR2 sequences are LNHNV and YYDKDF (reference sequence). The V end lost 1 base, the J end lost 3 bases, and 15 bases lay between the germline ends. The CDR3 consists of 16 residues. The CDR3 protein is CATSRVNPGSDYGYTF. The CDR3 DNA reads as TGTGCCACCAGCAGAGTTAACCCCGGGAGTGACTATGGCTACACCTTC.

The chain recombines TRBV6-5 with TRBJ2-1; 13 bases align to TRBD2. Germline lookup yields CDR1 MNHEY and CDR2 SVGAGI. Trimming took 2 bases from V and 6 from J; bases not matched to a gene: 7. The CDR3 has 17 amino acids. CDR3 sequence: CASSYDGTSGEVNEQFF. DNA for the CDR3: TGTGCCAGCAGTTACGATGGGACTAGCGGGGAAGTCAATGAGCAGTTCTTC.

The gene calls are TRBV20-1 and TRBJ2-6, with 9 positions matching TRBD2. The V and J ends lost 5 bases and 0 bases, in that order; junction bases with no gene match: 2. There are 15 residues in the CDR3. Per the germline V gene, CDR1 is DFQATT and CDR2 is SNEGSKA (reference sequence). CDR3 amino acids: CSALTSGSGANVLTF. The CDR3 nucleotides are TGCAGTGCTCTGACTAGCGGCTCTGGGGCCAACGTCCTGACTTTC.

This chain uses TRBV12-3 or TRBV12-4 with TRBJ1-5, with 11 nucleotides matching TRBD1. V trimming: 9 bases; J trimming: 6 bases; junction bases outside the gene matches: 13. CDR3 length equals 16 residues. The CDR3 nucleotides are TGTGCCAGGAACCTGCACCGGGACAGGGGGGCTCAGCCCCAGCATTTT. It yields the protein CARNLHRDRGAQPQHF.

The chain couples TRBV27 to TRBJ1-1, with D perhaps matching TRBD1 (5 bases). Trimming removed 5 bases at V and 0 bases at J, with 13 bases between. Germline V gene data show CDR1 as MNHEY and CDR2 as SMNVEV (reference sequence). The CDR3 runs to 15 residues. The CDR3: CASSHDRSLNTEAFF. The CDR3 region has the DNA TGTGCCAGCAGTCATGACAGATCTTTGAACACTGAAGCTTTCTTT.

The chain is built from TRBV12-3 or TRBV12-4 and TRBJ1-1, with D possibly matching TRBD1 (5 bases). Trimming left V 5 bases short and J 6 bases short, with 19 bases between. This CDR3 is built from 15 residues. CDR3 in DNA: TGTGCCAGCAGTGACCGGGACTTAAGAATCGCTGAAGCTTTCTTT. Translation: CASSDRDLRIAEAFF.

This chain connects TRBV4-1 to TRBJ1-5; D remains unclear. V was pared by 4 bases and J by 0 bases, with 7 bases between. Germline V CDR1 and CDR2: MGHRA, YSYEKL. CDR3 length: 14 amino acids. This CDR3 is CASSPDFSNQPQHF. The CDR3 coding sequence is TGCGCCAGCAGCCCCGACTTTAGCAATCAGCCCCAGCATTTT.

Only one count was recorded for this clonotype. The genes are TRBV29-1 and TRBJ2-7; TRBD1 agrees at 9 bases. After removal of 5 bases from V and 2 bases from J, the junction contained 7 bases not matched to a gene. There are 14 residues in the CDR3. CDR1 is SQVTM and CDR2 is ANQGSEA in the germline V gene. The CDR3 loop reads CSVSGQGFPYEQYF. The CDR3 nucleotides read TGCAGCGTTTCGGGACAGGGCTTCCCCTACGAGCAGTACTTC.

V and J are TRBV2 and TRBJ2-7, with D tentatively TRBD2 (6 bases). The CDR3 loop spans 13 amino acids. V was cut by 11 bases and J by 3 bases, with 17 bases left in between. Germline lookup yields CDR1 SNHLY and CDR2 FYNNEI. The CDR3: CAATEEGRYEQYF. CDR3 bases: TGTGCCGCGACCGAGGAGGGCCGCTACGAGCAGTACTTC.

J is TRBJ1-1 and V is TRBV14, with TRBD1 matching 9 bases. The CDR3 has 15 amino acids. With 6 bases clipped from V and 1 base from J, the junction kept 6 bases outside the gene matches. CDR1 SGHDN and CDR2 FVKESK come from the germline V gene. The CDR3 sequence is CASRQPGQGNTEAFF. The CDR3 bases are TGTGCCAGCAGGCAACCGGGACAGGGGAACACTGAAGCTTTCTTT.

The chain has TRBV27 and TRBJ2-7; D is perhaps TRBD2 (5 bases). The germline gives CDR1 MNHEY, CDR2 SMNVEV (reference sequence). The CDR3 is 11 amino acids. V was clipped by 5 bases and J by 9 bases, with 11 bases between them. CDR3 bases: TGTGCCAGCAGTCACCTTGGAGGGCAGTACTTC. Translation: CASSHLGGQYF.

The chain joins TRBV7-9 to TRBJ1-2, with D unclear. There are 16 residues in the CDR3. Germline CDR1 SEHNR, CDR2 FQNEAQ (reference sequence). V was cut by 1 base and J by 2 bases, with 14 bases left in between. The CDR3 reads CASSLVNWALNYGYTF. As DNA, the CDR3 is TGTGCCAGCAGCTTAGTCAACTGGGCCCTGAACTATGGCTACACCTTC. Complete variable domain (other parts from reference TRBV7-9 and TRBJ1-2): DTGVSQNPRHKITKRGQNVTFRCDPISEHNRLYWYRQTLGQGPEFLTYFQNEAQLEKSRLLSDRFSAERPKGSFSTLEIQRTEQGDSAMYLCASSLVNWALNYGYTFGSGTRLTVV.

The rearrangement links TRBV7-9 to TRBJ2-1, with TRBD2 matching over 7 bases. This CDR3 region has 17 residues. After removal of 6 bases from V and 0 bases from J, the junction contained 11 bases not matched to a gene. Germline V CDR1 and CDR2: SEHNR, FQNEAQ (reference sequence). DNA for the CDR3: TGTGCCAGCAGGGGGAGCAGCGGGGAGGGCTCCTACAATGAGCAGTTCTTC. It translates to CASRGSSGEGSYNEQFF.

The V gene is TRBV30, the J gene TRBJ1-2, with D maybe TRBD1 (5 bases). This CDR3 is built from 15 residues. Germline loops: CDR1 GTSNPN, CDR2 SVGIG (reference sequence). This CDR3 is CASLPDKGPNYGYTF. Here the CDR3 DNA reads TGTGCATCCCTCCCGGACAAGGGGCCTAACTATGGCTACACCTTC.

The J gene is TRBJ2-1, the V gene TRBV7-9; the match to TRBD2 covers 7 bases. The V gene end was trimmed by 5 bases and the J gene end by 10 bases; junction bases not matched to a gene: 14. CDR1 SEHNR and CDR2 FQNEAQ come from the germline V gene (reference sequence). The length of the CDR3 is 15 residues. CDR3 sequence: CASSLGGMTLSEQFF. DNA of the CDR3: TGTGCCAGCAGCCTCGGGGGGATGACATTATCAGAGCAGTTCTTC.